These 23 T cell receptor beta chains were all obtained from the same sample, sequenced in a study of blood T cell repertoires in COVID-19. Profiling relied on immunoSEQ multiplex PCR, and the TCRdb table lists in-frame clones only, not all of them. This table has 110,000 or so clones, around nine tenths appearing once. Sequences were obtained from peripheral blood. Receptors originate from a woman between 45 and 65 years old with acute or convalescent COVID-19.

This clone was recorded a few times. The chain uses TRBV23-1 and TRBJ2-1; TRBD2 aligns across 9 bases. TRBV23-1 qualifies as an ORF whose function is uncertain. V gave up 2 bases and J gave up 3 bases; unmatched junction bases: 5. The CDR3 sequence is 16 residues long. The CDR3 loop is CASSQGLAGVYNEQFF. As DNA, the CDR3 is TGCGCCAGCAGTCAAGGCTTAGCGGGAGTCTACAATGAGCAGTTCTTC.

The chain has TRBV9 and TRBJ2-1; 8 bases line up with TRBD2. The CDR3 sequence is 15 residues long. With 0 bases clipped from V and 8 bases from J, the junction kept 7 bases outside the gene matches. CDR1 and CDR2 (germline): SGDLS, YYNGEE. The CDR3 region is CASSVAGGIFDEQFF. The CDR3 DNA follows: TGTGCCAGCAGCGTAGCGGGGGGGATTTTTGATGAGCAGTTCTTC.

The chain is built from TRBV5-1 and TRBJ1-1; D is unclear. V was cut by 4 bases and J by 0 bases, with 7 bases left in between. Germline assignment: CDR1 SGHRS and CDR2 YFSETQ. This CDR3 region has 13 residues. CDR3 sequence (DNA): TGCGCCAGCAGCCCCCTCGTGAACACTGAAGCTTTCTTT. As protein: CASSPLVNTEAFF.

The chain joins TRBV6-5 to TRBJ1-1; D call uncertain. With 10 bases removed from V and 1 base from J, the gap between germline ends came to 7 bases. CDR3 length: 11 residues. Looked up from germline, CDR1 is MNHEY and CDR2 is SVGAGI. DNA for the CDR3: TGTGCCACCGAGTGGAACACTGAAGCTTTCTTT. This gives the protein CATEWNTEAFF.

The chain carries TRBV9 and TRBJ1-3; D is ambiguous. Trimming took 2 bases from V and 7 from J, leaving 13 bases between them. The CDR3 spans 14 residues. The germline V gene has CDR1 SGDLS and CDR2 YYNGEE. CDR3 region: CASSVTSDQNTIYF. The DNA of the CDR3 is TGTGCCAGCAGCGTTACGTCAGATCAGAACACCATATATTTT.

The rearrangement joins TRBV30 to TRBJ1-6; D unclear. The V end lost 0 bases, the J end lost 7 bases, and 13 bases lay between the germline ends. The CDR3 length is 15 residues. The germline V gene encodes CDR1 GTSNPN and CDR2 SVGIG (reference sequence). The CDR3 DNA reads TGTGCCTGGAGTGTACTTCTGGGCTTAAATTCACCCCTCCACTTT. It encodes CAWSVLLGLNSPLHF. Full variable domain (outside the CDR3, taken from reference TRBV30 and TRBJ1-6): SQTIHQWPATLVQPVGSPLSLECTVEGTSNPNLYWYRQAAGRGLQLLFYSVGIGQISSEVPQNLSASRPQDRQFILSSKKLLLSDSGFYLCAWSVLLGLNSPLHFGNGTRLTVT.

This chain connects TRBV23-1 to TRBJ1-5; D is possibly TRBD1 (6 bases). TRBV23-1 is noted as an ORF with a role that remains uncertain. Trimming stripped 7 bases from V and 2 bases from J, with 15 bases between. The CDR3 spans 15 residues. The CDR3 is CASNHRVRGNQPQHF. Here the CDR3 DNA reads TGCGCCAGCAACCACAGGGTTCGGGGCAATCAGCCCCAGCATTTT.

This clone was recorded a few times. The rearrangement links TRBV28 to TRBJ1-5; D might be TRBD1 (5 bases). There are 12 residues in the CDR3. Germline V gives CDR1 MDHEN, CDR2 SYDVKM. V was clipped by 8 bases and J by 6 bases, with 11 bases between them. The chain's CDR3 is CASGAGGQPQHF. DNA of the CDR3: TGTGCCAGCGGGGCCGGCGGTCAGCCCCAGCATTTT.

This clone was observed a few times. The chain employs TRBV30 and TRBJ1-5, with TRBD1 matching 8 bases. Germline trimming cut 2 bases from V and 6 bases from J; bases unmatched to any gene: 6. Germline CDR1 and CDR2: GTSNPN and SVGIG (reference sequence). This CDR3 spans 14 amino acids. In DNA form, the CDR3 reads TGTGCCTGGAGTCAACAGGGGGTACGTCAGCCCCAGCATTTT. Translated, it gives CAWSQQGVRQPQHF.

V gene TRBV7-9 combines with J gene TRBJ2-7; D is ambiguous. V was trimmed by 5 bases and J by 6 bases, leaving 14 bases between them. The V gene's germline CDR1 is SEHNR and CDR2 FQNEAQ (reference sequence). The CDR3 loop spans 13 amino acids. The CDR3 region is CASSQAPGTEQYF. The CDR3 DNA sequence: TGTGCCAGCAGCCAAGCCCCAGGAACCGAGCAGTACTTC.

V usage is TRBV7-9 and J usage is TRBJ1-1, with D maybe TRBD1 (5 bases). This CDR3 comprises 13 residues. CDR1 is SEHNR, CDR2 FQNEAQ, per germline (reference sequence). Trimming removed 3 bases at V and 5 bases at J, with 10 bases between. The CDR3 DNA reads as TGTGCCAGCAGCTTGGGGGAGGGTACTGAAGCTTTCTTT. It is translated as CASSLGEGTEAFF.

This CDR3 is CATSPGGAANYGYTF. The CDR3 coding sequence is TGTGCCACCTCCCCCGGAGGGGCCGCTAACTATGGCTACACCTTC. The J gene is TRBJ1-2, the V gene TRBV24-1; possibly TRBD1 for D (5 bases). The V end lost 9 bases, the J end lost 0 bases, and 16 bases lay between the germline ends. The CDR3 is made up of 15 amino acids. The germline V gene has CDR1 KGHDR and CDR2 SFDVKD.

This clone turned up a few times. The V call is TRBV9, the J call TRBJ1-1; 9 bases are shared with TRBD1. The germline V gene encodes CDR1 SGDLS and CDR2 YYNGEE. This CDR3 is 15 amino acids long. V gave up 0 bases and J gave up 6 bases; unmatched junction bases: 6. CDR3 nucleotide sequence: TGTGCCAGCAGCGTAGAGGGGGACAGGGAGTCTGAAGCTTTCTTT. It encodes CASSVEGDRESEAFF. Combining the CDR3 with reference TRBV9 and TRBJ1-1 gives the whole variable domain DSGVTQTPKHLITATGQRVTLRCSPRSGDLSVYWYQQSLDQGLQFLIQYYNGEERAKGNILERFSAQQFPDLHSELNLSSLELGDSALYFCASSVEGDRESEAFFGQGTRLTVV.

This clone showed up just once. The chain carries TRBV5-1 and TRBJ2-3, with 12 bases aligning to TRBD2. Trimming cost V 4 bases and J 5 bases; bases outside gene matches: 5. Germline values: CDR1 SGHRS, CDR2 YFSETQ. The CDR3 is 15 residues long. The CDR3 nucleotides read TGCGCCAGCAGCCCCCTAGCGGGAGGGAAAGATACGCAGTATTTT. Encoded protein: CASSPLAGGKDTQYF. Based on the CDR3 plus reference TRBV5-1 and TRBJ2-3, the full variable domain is KAGVTQTPRYLIKTRGQQVTLSCSPISGHRSVSWYQQTPGQGLQFLFEYFSETQRNKGNFPGRFSGRQFSNSRSEMNVSTLELGDSALYLCASSPLAGGKDTQYFGPGTRLTVL.

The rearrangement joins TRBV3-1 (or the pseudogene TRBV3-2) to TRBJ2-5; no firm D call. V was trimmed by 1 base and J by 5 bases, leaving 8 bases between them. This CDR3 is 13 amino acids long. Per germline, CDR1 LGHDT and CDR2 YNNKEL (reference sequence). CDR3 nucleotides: TGTGCCAGCAGCCAAGGGGTGCGGGAGACCCAGTACTTC. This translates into CASSQGVRETQYF.

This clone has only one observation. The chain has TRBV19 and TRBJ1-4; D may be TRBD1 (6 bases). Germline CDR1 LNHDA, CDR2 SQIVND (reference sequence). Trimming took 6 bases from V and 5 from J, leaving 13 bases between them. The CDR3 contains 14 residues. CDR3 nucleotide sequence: TGTGCCAGTAGCGTACAGGGAGGGAATGAAAAACTGTTTTTT. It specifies CASSVQGGNEKLFF.

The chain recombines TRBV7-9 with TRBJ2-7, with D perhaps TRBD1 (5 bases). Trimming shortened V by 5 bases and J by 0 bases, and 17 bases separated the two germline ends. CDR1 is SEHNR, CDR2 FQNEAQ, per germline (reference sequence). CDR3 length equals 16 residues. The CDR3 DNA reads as TGTGCCAGCAGCGCTGATGGGTCAGGGCTCTCCTACGAGCAGTACTTC. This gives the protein CASSADGSGLSYEQYF.

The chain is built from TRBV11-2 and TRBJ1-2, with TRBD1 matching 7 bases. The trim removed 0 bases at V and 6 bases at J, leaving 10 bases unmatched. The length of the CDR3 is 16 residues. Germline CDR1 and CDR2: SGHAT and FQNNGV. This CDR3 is CASSLEFARQGHGYTF. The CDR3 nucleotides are TGTGCCAGCAGCTTAGAGTTCGCTCGACAGGGTCATGGCTACACCTTC.

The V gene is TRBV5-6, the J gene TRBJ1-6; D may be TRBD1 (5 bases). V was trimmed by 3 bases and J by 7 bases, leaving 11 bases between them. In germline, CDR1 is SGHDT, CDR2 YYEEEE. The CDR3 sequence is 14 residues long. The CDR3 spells CASSYDRRNSPLHF. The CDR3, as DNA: TGTGCCAGCAGCTATGACAGACGGAATTCACCCCTCCACTTT.

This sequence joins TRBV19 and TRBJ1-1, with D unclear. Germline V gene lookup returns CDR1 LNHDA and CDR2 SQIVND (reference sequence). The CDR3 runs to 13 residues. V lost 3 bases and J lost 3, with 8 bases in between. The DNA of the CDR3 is TGTGCCAGTAGTATCCAGTCTGACACTGAAGCTTTCTTT. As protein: CASSIQSDTEAFF.

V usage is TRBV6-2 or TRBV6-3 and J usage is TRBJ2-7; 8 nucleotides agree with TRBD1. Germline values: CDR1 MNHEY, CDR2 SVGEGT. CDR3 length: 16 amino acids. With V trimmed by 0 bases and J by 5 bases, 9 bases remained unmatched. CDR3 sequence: CASSYSKGQGADEQYF. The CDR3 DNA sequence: TGTGCCAGCAGTTACTCGAAGGGGCAGGGGGCGGACGAGCAGTACTTC.

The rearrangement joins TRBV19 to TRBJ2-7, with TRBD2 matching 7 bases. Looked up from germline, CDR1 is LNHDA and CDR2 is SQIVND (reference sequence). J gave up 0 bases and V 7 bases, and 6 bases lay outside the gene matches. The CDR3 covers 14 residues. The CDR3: CASKRDVPSYEQYF. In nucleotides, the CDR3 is TGTGCCAGTAAGCGGGACGTCCCCTCCTACGAGCAGTACTTC.

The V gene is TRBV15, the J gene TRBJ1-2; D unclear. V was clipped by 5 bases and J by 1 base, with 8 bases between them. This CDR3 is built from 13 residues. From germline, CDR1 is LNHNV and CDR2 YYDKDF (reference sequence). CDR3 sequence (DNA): TGTGCCACCAGCCCAAGAGTTAACTATGGCTACACCTTC. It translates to CATSPRVNYGYTF.